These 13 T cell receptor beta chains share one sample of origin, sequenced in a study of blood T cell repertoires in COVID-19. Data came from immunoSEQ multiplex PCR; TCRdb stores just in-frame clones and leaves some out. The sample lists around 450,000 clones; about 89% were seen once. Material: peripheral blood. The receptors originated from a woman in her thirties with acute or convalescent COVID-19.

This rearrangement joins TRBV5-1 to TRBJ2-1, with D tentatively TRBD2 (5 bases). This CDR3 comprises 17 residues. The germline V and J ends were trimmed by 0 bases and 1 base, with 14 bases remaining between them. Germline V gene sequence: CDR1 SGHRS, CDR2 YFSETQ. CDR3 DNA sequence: TGCGCCAGCAGCTTGGGGGTGATGAGGGTTTCCTACAATGAGCAGTTCTTC. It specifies CASSLGVMRVSYNEQFF.

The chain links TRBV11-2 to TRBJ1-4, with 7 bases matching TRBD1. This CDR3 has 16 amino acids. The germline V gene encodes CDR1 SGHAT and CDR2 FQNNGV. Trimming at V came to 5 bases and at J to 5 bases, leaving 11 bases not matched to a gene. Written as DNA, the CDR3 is TGTGCCAGCAGCCTCATTGGGACAGAGGAAAATGAAAAACTGTTTTTT. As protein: CASSLIGTEENEKLFF. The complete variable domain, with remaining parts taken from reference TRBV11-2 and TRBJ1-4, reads EAGVAQSPRYKIIEKRQSVAFWCNPISGHATLYWYQQILGQGPKLLIQFQNNGVVDDSQLPKDRFSAERLKGVDSTLKIQPAKLEDSAVYLCASSLIGTEENEKLFFGSGTQLSVL.

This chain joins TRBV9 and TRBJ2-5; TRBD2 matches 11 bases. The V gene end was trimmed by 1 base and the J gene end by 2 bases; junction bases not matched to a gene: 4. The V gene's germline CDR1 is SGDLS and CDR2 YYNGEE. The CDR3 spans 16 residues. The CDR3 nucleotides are TGTGCCAGCAGCGTAAATCTAGCGGGGGGACAAGAGACCCAGTACTTC. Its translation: CASSVNLAGGQETQYF.

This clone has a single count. CDR3: CASSERPEQYF. DNA for the CDR3: TGTGCCAGCAGTGAGCGGCCCGAGCAGTACTTC. The chain carries TRBV2 and TRBJ2-7; the D is unclear. The CDR3 consists of 11 residues. The ends were cut back, 3 bases at V and 6 bases at J, with 6 bases in the middle. Germline V lookup: CDR1 SNHLY, CDR2 FYNNEI.

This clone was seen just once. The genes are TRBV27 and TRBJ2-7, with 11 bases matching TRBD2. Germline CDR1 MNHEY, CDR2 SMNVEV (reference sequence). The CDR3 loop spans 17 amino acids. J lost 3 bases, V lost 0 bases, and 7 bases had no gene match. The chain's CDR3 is CASSLSRGLAGIYEQYF. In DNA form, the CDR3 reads TGTGCCAGCAGTTTATCGCGTGGACTAGCGGGTATCTACGAGCAGTACTTC.

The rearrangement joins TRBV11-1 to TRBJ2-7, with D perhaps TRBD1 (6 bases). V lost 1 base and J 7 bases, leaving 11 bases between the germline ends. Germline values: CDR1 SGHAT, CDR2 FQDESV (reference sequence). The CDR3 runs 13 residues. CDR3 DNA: TGTGCCAGCAGCTTAGGACAGGTGAATGAGCAGTACTTC. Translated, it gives CASSLGQVNEQYF.

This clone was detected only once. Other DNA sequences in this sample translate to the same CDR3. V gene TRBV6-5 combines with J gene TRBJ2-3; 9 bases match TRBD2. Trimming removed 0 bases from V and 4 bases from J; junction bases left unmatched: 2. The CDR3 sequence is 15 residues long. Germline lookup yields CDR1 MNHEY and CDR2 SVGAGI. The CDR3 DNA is TGTGCCAGCAGTTACTCGGGCGGGGGGGCAGATACGCAGTATTTT. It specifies CASSYSGGGADTQYF.

CDR3 nucleotides: TGTGCCAGCAGCTTAGCGGGTCGGGGTACTACAGGAAACACCATATATTTT. Residues: CASSLAGRGTTGNTIYF. The chain carries TRBV7-9 and TRBJ1-3; D not certain. The V end lost 0 bases, the J end lost 4 bases, and 16 bases lay between the germline ends. CDR3 length: 17 amino acids. CDR1 is SEHNR, CDR2 FQNEAQ, per germline (reference sequence).

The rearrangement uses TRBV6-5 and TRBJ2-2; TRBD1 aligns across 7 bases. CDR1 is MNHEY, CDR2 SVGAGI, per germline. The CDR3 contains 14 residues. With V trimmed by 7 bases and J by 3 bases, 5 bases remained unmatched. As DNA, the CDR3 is TGTGCCAGCAAGAACAGGGGTCACACCGGGGAGCTGTTTTTT. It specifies CASKNRGHTGELFF.

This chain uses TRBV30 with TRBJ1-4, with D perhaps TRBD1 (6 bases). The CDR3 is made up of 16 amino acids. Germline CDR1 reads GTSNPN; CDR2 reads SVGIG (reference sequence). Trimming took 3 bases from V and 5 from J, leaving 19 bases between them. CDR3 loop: CAWSEFSVGGNEKLFF. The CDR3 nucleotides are TGTGCCTGGAGCGAATTTTCAGTAGGGGGAAATGAAAAACTGTTTTTT.

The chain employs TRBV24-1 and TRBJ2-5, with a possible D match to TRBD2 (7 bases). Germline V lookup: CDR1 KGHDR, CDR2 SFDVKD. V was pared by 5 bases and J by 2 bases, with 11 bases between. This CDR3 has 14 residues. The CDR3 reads CATSGGGGQETQYF. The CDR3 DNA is TGTGCCACCAGTGGAGGGGGGGGGCAAGAGACCCAGTACTTC.

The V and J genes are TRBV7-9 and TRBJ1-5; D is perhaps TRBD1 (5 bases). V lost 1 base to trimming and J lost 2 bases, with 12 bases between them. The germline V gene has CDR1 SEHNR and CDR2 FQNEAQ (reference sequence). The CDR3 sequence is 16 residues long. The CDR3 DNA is TGTGCCAGCAGCTTAGGAGGGGAGGAAGGCAATCAGCCCCAGCATTTT. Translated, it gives CASSLGGEEGNQPQHF.

The CDR3 protein is CASSMSGRTDTQYF. In DNA form, the CDR3 reads TGTGCCAGTAGTATGTCAGGTCGCACAGATACGCAGTATTTT. The chain combines TRBV19 with TRBJ2-3; D gene uncertain. The V end lost 3 bases, the J end lost 1 base, and 8 bases lay between the germline ends. This CDR3 has 14 amino acids. The germline gives CDR1 LNHDA, CDR2 SQIVND (reference sequence).